This T cell receptor (beta chain) was identified in a study of blood T cell repertoires in COVID-19. Study summary: Material from acute and convalescent COVID-19 was sourced from the United States, Italy and Spain. PBMCs, B-cell-depleted T cells, or T cells provided the cDNA or gDNA that made up the material.

After removal of 0 bases from V and 2 bases from J, the junction contained 1 base not matched to a gene. The length of the CDR3 is 15 residues. CDR1 and CDR2 (germline): SGHTS, YDEGEE. Source study methods: Scientists estimated how many nucleated cells there were by amplifying reference gene primers. Clones were sequenced by immunoSEQ multiplex PCR, and TCRdb holds only the in-frame ones, with some missing. V, J and clone size were drawn from that table, and D and trimming were deduced from the DNA. The table includes 60,000 to 85,000 clones, 75% to 85% detected once. The TCR originated in a woman in her fifties or sixties with acute or convalescent COVID-19. The sample was peripheral blood. The rearrangement joins TRBV5-8 to TRBJ2-1; 8 nucleotides line up with TRBD1. CDR3 region: CASSLGTGTYNEQFF. In DNA form, the CDR3 reads TGTGCCAGCAGCTTGGGGACAGGGACCTACAATGAGCAGTTCTTC.